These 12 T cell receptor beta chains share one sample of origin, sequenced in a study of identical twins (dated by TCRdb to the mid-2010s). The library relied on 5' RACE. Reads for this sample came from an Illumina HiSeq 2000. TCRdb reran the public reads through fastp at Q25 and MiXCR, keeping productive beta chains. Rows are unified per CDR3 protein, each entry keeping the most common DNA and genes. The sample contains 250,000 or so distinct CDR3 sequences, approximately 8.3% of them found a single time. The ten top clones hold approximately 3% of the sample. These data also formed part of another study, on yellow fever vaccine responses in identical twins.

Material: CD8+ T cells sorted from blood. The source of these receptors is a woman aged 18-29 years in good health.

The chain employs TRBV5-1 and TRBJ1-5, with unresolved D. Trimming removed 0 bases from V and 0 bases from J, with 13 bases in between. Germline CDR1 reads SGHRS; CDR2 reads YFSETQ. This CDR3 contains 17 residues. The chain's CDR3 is CASSLDPRDSSNQPQHF. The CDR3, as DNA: TGCGCCAGCAGCTTGGACCCCCGGGATTCTAGCAATCAGCCCCAGCATTTT.

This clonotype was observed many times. In DNA, the CDR3 is TGTGCCACCAGCACCTCCACAGATACGCAGTATTTT. Residues: CATSTSTDTQYF. The rearrangement uses TRBV15 and TRBJ2-3; D uncertain. Trimming cost V 4 bases and J 2 bases, with 4 bases left between them. This CDR3 region has 12 residues. Germline CDR1 is LNHNV and CDR2 is YYDKDF (reference sequence).

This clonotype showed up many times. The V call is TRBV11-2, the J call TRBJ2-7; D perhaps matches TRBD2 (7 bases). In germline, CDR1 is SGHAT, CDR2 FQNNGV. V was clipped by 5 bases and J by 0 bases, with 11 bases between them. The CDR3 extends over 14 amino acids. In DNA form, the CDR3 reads TGTGCCAGCAGCAGGGGGGGGGGCTCCTACGAGCAGTACTTC. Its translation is CASSRGGGSYEQYF.

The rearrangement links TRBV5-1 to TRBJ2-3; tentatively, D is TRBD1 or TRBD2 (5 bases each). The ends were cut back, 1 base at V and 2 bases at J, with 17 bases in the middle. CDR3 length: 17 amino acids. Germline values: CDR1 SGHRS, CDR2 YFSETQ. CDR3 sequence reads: CASSLWLAGPSTDTQYF. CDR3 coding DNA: TGCGCCAGCAGCTTGTGGCTAGCAGGGCCCTCCACAGATACGCAGTATTTT. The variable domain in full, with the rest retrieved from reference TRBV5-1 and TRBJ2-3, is KAGVTQTPRYLIKTRGQQVTLSCSPISGHRSVSWYQQTPGQGLQFLFEYFSETQRNKGNFPGRFSGRQFSNSRSEMNVSTLELGDSALYLCASSLWLAGPSTDTQYFGPGTRLTVL.

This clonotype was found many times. The CDR3 DNA sequence: TGTGCCAGCAGTACAGGGAGCAATCAGCCCCAGCATTTT. Protein product: CASSTGSNQPQHF. The chain links TRBV6-4 to TRBJ1-5; D might be TRBD1 (6 bases). V gave up 5 bases and J gave up 1 base, with 6 bases separating them. Germline assignment: CDR1 MRHNA and CDR2 SNTAGT. This CDR3 has 13 residues.

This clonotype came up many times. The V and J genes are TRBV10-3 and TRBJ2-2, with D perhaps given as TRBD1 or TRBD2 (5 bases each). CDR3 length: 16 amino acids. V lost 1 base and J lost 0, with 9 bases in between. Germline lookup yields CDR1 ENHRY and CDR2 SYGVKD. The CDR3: CAISEWGSSNTGELFF. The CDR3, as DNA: TGTGCCATCAGTGAGTGGGGGTCCTCGAACACCGGGGAGCTGTTTTTT.

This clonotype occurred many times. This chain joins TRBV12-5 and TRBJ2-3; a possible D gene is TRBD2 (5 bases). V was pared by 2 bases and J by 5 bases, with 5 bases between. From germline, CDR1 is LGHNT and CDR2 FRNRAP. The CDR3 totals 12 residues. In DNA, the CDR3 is TGTGCTAGTGGTTTGAGCGGAGATACGCAGTATTTT. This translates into CASGLSGDTQYF.

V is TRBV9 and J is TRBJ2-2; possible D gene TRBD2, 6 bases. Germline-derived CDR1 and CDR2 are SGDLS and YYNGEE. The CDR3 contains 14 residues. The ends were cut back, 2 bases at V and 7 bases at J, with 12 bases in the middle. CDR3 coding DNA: TGTGCCAGCAGCGTGGAGGGCCGGAACGGGGAGCTGTTTTTT. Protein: CASSVEGRNGELFF.

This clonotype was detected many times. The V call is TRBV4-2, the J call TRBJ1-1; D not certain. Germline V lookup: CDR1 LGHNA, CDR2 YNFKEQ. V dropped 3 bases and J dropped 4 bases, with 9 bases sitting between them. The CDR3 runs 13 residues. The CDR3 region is CASSQKGGTEAFF. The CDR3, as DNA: TGTGCCAGCAGCCAGAAGGGTGGCACTGAAGCTTTCTTT.

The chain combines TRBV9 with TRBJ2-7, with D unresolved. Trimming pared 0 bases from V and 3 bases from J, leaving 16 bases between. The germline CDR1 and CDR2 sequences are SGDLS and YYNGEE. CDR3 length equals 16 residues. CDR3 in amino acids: CASSVEGSDRVYEQYF. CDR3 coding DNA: TGTGCCAGCAGCGTAGAAGGGTCGGATAGAGTCTACGAGCAGTACTTC.

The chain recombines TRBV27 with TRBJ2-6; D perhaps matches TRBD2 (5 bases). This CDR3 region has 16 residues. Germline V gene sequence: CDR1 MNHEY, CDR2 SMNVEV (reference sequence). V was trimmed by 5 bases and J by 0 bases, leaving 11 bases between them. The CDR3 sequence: CASSDGVPSGANVLTF. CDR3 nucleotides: TGTGCCAGCAGTGACGGGGTTCCCTCTGGGGCCAACGTCCTGACTTTC.

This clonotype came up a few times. The CDR3 nucleotides are TGTGCCAGCAGGACGGCAGGCTCCTACAATGAGCAGTTCTTC. Translating it yields CASRTAGSYNEQFF. The rearrangement links TRBV28 to TRBJ2-1; D is undetermined. Germline V CDR1 and CDR2: MDHEN, SYDVKM. This CDR3 is 14 amino acids long. With 6 bases removed from V and 0 bases from J, the gap between germline ends came to 9 bases.